These 15 T cell receptor beta chains were all obtained from the same sample, sequenced in a study of T cell responses to AZD1222 COVID-19 vaccine. Here immunoSEQ multiplex PCR was the method, and the copy in TCRdb shows in-frame clones only, minus some. In the table there are 90,000 to 120,000 clones, 80% to 90% of which are singletons. The sequencing used peripheral blood, collected on day 0 of AZD1222 vaccination. These receptors were obtained from an adult in good health.

The chain couples TRBV28 to TRBJ1-2, with D possibly matching TRBD1 (6 bases). Per germline, CDR1 MDHEN and CDR2 SYDVKM. This CDR3 is built from 17 residues. V lost 1 base to trimming and J lost 1 base, with 16 bases between them. The CDR3 loop is CASSLSSGGQINYGYTF. Here the CDR3 DNA reads TGTGCCAGCAGTTTATCCTCCGGAGGACAGATTAACTATGGCTACACCTTC.

The rearrangement joins TRBV5-1 to TRBJ2-7; 7 bases are a match to TRBD2. Germline V gene data show CDR1 as SGHRS and CDR2 as YFSETQ. The CDR3 has 14 residues. V was pared by 1 base and J by 5 bases, with 6 bases of the junction left unmatched. CDR3 protein: CASSLSPAGDEQYF. DNA for the CDR3: TGCGCCAGCAGCTTGTCCCCGGCGGGAGACGAGCAGTACTTC.

The V and J genes are TRBV2 and TRBJ2-2; 15 positions match TRBD2. The J segment lost 4 bases and the V segment lost 6 bases, leaving 3 bases of the junction unmatched. Germline CDR1 reads SNHLY; CDR2 reads FYNNEI. CDR3 length: 16 residues. CDR3 protein: CASRGGLAGGTGELFF. Here the CDR3 DNA reads TGTGCCAGCAGGGGGGGACTAGCGGGAGGCACCGGGGAGCTGTTTTTT.

This chain links TRBV7-9 with TRBJ2-1, with a tentative D call TRBD1 (5 bases). Germline V CDR1 and CDR2: SEHNR, FQNEAQ (reference sequence). The CDR3 extends over 15 amino acids. Trimming removed 6 bases at V and 0 bases at J, with 12 bases between. The DNA of the CDR3 is TGTGCCAGCAGTAAGAGACAGAGCTCCTACAATGAGCAGTTCTTC. Translated: CASSKRQSSYNEQFF.

The chain recombines TRBV6-5 with TRBJ2-1; D tentatively reads TRBD1 or TRBD2 (5 bases each). CDR1 is MNHEY and CDR2 is SVGAGI in the germline V gene. The CDR3 contains 12 residues. Trimming removed 0 bases at V and 8 bases at J, with 5 bases between. The CDR3 nucleotides read TGTGCCAGCAGTTACTCGGGGGATGAGCAGTTCTTC. Translated, it gives CASSYSGDEQFF.

This rearrangement joins TRBV11-2 to TRBJ1-4; unclear D gene. Per the germline V gene, CDR1 is SGHAT and CDR2 is FQNNGV. V was shortened by 4 bases and J by 11 bases, with 20 bases between the two germline ends. This CDR3 has 15 amino acids. The CDR3 is CASSSQPPGGEKLFF. The CDR3 DNA reads TGTGCCAGCAGCTCCCAGCCGCCCGGAGGTGAGAAACTGTTTTTT.

The chain employs TRBV6-1 and TRBJ2-1, with D possibly matching TRBD2 (5 bases). CDR1 and CDR2 (germline): MNHNS, SASEGT. V lost 2 bases to trimming and J lost 6 bases, with 17 bases between them. CDR3 length: 16 residues. For the CDR3, the DNA is TGTGCCAGCAGTGAATTACCCCCCGGGGTCGCCAATGAGCAGTTCTTC. Protein sequence: CASSELPPGVANEQFF.

The CDR3 bases are TGCGCCAGCAGCTTGGGGAGTTCCTACGAGCAGTACTTC. Its translation is CASSLGSSYEQYF. J is TRBJ2-7 and V is TRBV5-1; the D is unclear. V gave up 0 bases and J gave up 1 base, with 5 bases separating them. The CDR3 has 13 residues. Germline V gene data show CDR1 as SGHRS and CDR2 as YFSETQ.

The V gene is TRBV19, the J gene TRBJ1-3; no definite D call. This CDR3 comprises 14 residues. Trimming stripped 5 bases from V and 1 base from J, with 9 bases between. Germline CDR1 is LNHDA and CDR2 is SQIVND (reference sequence). CDR3 protein: CASSYDASGNTIYF. CDR3 DNA: TGTGCCAGTAGTTACGATGCTTCTGGAAACACCATATATTTT.

The chain employs TRBV20-1 and TRBJ2-1, with 9 bases fitting TRBD2. CDR3 length equals 16 residues. The germline V gene encodes CDR1 DFQATT and CDR2 SNEGSKA (reference sequence). J gave up 0 bases and V 3 bases, and 6 bases lay outside the gene matches. The CDR3 loop reads CSASSAGGSSYNEQFF. The CDR3 DNA reads as TGCAGTGCTAGTTCAGCGGGAGGTAGCTCCTACAATGAGCAGTTCTTC.

This chain joins TRBV7-9 and TRBJ2-1; possible D gene TRBD2, 5 bases. Trimming shortened V by 5 bases and J by 8 bases, and 13 bases separated the two germline ends. Germline V gene data show CDR1 as SEHNR and CDR2 as FQNEAQ (reference sequence). The CDR3 spans 13 residues. CDR3 amino acids: CASSPRGKDEQFF. The CDR3 DNA is TGTGCCAGCAGCCCGAGAGGGAAAGATGAGCAGTTCTTC. The full variable domain, with the rest looked up from reference TRBV7-9 and TRBJ2-1, is DTGVSQNPRHKITKRGQNVTFRCDPISEHNRLYWYRQTLGQGPEFLTYFQNEAQLEKSRLLSDRFSAERPKGSFSTLEIQRTEQGDSAMYLCASSPRGKDEQFFGPGTRLTVL.

Only a few counts were recorded for this clone. The chain joins TRBV24-1 to TRBJ2-2, with 9 bases aligning to TRBD2. CDR3 length: 16 amino acids. CDR1 is KGHDR and CDR2 is SFDVKD in the germline V gene. Unmatched junction bases numbered 3, after V lost 5 bases and J lost 0 bases. The CDR3 protein is CATSGLAASNTGELFF. DNA of the CDR3: TGTGCCACCAGTGGACTAGCGGCGTCGAACACCGGGGAGCTGTTTTTT.

The gene calls are TRBV9 and TRBJ2-7; unclear D gene. V was pared by 0 bases and J by 4 bases, with 8 bases between. Germline-derived CDR1 and CDR2 are SGDLS and YYNGEE. The length of the CDR3 is 13 residues. The CDR3 nucleotides read TGTGCCAGCAGCGTAGGTGTGGGGTACGAGCAGTACTTC. It yields the protein CASSVGVGYEQYF.

This chain links TRBV2 with TRBJ2-1, with D perhaps TRBD2 (6 bases). Germline loops: CDR1 SNHLY, CDR2 FYNNEI. The CDR3 extends over 10 amino acids. The germline V and J ends were trimmed by 8 bases and 9 bases, with 8 bases remaining between them. This CDR3 is CASVEGEQFF. In DNA, the CDR3 is TGTGCCAGCGTGGAGGGTGAGCAGTTCTTC.

With respect to this clone: Other DNA sequences within the sample encode an identical CDR3. The rearrangement joins TRBV28 to TRBJ1-2; possible D gene TRBD1, 5 bases. The V gene lost 3 bases and the J gene lost 4 bases, with 12 bases spanning the gap. The CDR3 has 14 residues. The V gene's germline CDR1 is MDHEN and CDR2 SYDVKM. The CDR3 loop reads CASSLPRGGYGYTF. The CDR3 DNA reads TGTGCCAGCAGTTTGCCCCGGGGCGGCTATGGCTACACCTTC.